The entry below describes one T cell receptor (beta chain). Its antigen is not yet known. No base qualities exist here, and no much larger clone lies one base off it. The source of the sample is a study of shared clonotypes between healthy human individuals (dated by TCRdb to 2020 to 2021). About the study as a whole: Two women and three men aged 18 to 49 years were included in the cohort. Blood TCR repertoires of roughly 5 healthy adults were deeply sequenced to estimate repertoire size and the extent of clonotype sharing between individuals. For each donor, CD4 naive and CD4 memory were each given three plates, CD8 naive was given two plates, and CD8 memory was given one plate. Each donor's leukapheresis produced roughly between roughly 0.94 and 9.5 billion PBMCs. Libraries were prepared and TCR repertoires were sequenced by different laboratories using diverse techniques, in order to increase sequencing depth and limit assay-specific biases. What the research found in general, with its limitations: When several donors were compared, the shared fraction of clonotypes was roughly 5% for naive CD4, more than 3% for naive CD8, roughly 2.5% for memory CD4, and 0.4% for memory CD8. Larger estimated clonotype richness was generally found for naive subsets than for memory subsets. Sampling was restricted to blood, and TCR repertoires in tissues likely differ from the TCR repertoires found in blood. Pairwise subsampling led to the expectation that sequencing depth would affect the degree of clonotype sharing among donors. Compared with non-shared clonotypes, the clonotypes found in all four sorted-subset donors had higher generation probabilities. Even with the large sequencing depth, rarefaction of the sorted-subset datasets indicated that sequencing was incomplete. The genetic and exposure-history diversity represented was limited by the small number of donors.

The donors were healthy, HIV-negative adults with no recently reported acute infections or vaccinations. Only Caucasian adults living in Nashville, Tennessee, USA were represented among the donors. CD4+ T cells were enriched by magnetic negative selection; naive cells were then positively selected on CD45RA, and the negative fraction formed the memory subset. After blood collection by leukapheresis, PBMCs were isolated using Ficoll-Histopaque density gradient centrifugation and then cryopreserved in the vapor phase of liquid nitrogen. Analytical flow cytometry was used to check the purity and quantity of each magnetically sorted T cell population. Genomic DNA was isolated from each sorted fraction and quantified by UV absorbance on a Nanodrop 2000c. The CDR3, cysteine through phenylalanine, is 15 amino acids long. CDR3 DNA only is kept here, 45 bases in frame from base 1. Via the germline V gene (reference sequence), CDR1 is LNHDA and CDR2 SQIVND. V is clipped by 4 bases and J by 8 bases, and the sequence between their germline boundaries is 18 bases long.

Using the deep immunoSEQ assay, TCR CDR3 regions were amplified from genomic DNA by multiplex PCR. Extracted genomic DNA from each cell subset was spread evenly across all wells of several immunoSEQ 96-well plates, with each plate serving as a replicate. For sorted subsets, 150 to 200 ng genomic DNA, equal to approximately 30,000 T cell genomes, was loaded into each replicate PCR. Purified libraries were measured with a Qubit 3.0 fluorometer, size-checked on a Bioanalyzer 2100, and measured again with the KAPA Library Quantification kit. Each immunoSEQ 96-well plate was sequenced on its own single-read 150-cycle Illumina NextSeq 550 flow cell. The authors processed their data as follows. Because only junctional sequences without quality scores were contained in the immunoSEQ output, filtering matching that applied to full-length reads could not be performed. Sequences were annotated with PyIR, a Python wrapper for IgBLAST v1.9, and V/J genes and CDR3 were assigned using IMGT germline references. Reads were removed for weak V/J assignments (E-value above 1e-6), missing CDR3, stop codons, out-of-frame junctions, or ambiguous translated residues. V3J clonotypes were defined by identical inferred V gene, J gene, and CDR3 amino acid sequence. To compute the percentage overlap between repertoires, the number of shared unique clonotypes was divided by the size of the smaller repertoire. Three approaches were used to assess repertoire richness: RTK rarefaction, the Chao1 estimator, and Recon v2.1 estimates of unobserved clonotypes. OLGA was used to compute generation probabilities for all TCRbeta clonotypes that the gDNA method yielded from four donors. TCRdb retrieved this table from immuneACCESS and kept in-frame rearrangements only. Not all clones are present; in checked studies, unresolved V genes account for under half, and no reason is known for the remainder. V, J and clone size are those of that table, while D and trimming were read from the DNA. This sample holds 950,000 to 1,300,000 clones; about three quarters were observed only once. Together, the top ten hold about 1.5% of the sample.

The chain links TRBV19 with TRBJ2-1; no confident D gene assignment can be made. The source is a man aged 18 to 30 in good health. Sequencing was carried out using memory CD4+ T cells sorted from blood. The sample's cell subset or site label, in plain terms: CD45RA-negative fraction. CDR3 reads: CASSKLVAAIDEQFF. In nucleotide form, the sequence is TGTGCCAGTAGTAAGTTGGTGGCAGCGATCGATGAGCAGTTCTTC.